This is a list of T cell receptor beta chains from one sample in a study of shared clonotypes between healthy human individuals. The repertoire was sequenced with immunoSEQ multiplex PCR; TCRdb's copy has only in-frame clones and lacks some. The sample records about 79,000 clones, about 64% being singletons. The source material was memory CD8+ T cells sorted from blood. These receptors all stem from a man aged 30 to 39 in good health. Each CDR3 is given with its conserved first and last residue. Each record gives: J gene, D gene, V gene, clone size, CDR3 protein, CDR3 DNA. A D gene is named only where the DNA matches it firmly. Rows give clone size only sometimes, using once, few, many, or a class for an expanded clone.

TRBJ2-3 | - | TRBV27 | once | CASSLSLADTQYF | TGTGCCAGCAGTTTATCGTTGGCAGATACGCAGTATTTT
TRBJ1-2 | - | TRBV10-3 | few | CAIRDSGYGYTF | TGTGCCATCAGGGACTCAGGCTATGGCTACACCTTC
TRBJ2-7 | - | TRBV11-2 | - | CASSKTVSASYEQYF | TGTGCCAGCAGCAAGACAGTGTCTGCCTCCTACGAGCAGTACTTC
TRBJ2-1 | TRBD2 | TRBV5-1 | - | CASSPSRDYYNEQFF | TGCGCCAGCAGCCCGAGTAGGGACTACTACAATGAGCAGTTCTTC
TRBJ1-2 | - | TRBV11-2 | few | CASSLVSDHGYTF | TGTGCCAGCAGCTTAGTTTCAGATCATGGCTACACCTTC
TRBJ2-3 | - | TRBV5-6 | - | CASSLAGPGEPTDTQYF | TGTGCCAGCAGCTTGGCCGGGCCTGGGGAGCCGACAGATACGCAGTATTTT
TRBJ1-2 | - | TRBV18 | - | CASSPKLGYGYTF | TGTGCCAGCTCACCGAAACTGGGGTATGGCTACACCTTC
TRBJ1-3 | - | TRBV11-3 | - | CASSSIGEKQRGERNTIYF | TGTGCCAGCAGCTCAATCGGGGAGAAACAAAGAGGGGAAAGAAACACCATATATTTT
TRBJ2-6 | - | TRBV5-5 | - | CASSLQDSGSGANVLTF | TGTGCCAGCAGCTTACAGGACAGCGGATCTGGGGCCAACGTCCTGACTTTC
TRBJ2-7 | TRBD1 | TRBV27 | few | CASSLPGQGRHEQYF | TGTGCCAGCAGTTTGCCGGGACAGGGGCGACACGAGCAGTACTTC
TRBJ2-7 | - | TRBV29-1 | - | CSVESRGEHEQYF | TGCAGCGTTGAGTCCAGGGGGGAACACGAGCAGTACTTC
TRBJ2-7 | TRBD2 | TRBV25-1 | once | CASSDRTSGSVLFYQYF | TGTGCCAGCAGTGATCGGACTAGCGGGAGTGTTTTATTTTACCAGTACTTC
TRBJ1-1 | - | TRBV7-8 | few | CASSWDFTEAFF | TGTGCCAGCAGCTGGGACTTCACTGAAGCTTTCTTT
TRBJ2-1 | - | TRBV13 | - | CASSPGTPRDEQFF | TGTGCCAGCAGCCCCGGGACCCCGAGGGATGAGCAGTTCTTC
TRBJ2-5 | - | TRBV5-1 | - | CASSLQQETQYF | TGCGCCAGCAGCTTACAACAAGAGACCCAGTACTTC
TRBJ1-5 | - | TRBV7-6 | - | CASSLRADQPQHF | TGTGCCAGCAGCTTAAGGGCCGATCAGCCCCAGCATTTT
TRBJ2-1 | - | TRBV7-2 | - | CASSLSSGTYNEQFF | TGTGCCAGCAGCTTGAGCAGCGGGACATACAATGAGCAGTTCTTC
TRBJ2-1 | TRBD2 | TRBV27 | - | CASSETSGRREQFF | TGTGCCAGCTCGGAGACTAGCGGGAGACGGGAGCAGTTCTTC
TRBJ2-7 | - | TRBV7-9 | - | CASSLDGFHEQYF | TGTGCCAGCAGCTTAGACGGCTTCCACGAGCAGTACTTC
TRBJ1-1 | - | TRBV25-1 | - | CASSELDQDTEAFF | TGTGCCAGCAGTGAACTGGATCAAGACACTGAAGCTTTCTTT
TRBJ2-3 | TRBD1 | TRBV28 | few | CASSLWGQINTDTQYF | TGTGCCAGCAGTTTGTGGGGACAGATAAACACAGATACGCAGTATTTT
TRBJ2-2 | - | TRBV27 | - | CASSLASLAYTGELFF | TGTGCCAGCAGTTTAGCGTCCCTCGCGTACACCGGGGAGCTGTTTTTT
TRBJ1-2 | - | TRBV6-1 | - | CASSEASWGARGYTF | TGTGCCAGCAGTGAAGCATCGTGGGGCGCTCGGGGCTACACCTTC
TRBJ2-3 | TRBD2 | TRBV7-8 | many | CASSAGLGTTEDTQYF | TGTGCCAGCAGCGCCGGGCTCGGGACTACTGAGGATACGCAGTATTTT
TRBJ2-7 | TRBD1 | TRBV2 | - | CASSDRGPYEQYF | TGTGCCAGCAGCGACAGGGGGCCCTACGAGCAGTACTTC
TRBJ2-1 | - | TRBV7-9 | - | CASSLGGRQGLFVNEQFF | TGTGCCAGCAGCTTAGGGGGACGCCAGGGGCTATTCGTCAATGAGCAGTTCTTC
TRBJ2-2 | TRBD1 | TRBV15 | - | CATSSVFIEGQGSNTGELFF | TGTGCCACCAGCAGCGTTTTCATTGAGGGACAGGGTTCGAACACCGGGGAGCTGTTTTTT
TRBJ2-7 | - | TRBV28 | - | CASNVAGSRSYEQYF | TGTGCCAGCAACGTAGCCGGGAGCCGGTCCTACGAGCAGTACTTC
TRBJ2-3 | - | TRBV7-2 | - | CASSHRGAETDTQYF | TGTGCCAGCAGCCATAGGGGGGCTGAAACAGATACGCAGTATTTT
TRBJ1-2 | - | TRBV7-9 | - | CASIDGLLTDGYTF | TGTGCCAGCATAGACGGACTCTTGACAGACGGCTACACCTTC
TRBJ2-7 | TRBD2 | TRBV5-6 | few | CASSWGLAGGEQYF | TGTGCCAGCAGCTGGGGACTAGCGGGAGGCGAGCAGTACTTC
TRBJ2-2 | - | TRBV7-6 | - | CASRGSPGATGELFF | TGTGCCAGCAGGGGGTCCCCCGGTGCCACCGGGGAGCTGTTTTTT